This is a list of T cell receptor beta chains from one sample in a study of blood T cells in healthy people across ages. One entry per CDR3 protein results from TCRdb running MiXCR on the 5' RACE reads. This sample has over 700,000 distinct CDR3 sequences; 20% to 25% occur once, and the top ten carry just under 9.5%. The same sample was also used in a study of T cells of mothers and their children.

Sequencing used blood. These receptors all come from a boy between 5 and 17 years old in good health. Each CDR3 is given with its conserved first and last residue. D genes are given only for firm matches. Expanded clones are given a class, and other clones once, few, many or no size at all.

TRBV20-1,NA,few,TRBJ1-2,TGCAGTGCTCCCCAATGGACGGAAGCTAACTATGGCTACACCTTC,CSAPQWTEANYGYTF
TRBV28,TRBD1,few,TRBJ1-1,TGTGCCAGCAGTCCCAGACAGGGGGGAGGCACTGAAGCTTTCTTT,CASSPRQGGGTEAFF
TRBV6-2/TRBV6-3,NA,few,TRBJ2-1,TGTGCCAGCTGGGGCGGCAATGAGCAGTTCTTC,CASWGGNEQFF
TRBV5-6,NA,NA,TRBJ2-7,TGTGCCAGCAACGACAGAAGCTACGAGCAGTACTTC,CASNDRSYEQYF
TRBV11-2,NA,NA,TRBJ2-5,TGTGCCAGCAGCTTAGCTAGGGAAGAGACCCAGTACTTC,CASSLAREETQYF
TRBV7-9,TRBD1,few,TRBJ2-4,TGTGCCAGCAGCGACCGGGACAGGGGGGGGAACATTCAGTACTTC,CASSDRDRGGNIQYF
TRBV15,NA,few,TRBJ1-4,TGTGCCACCAGCAGAGATTCTGGGGGGCTGACTAATGAAAAACTGTTTTTT,CATSRDSGGLTNEKLFF
TRBV7-2,TRBD2,NA,TRBJ2-7,TGTGCCAGCAGCTTAGGGGGTTTGGGACTACCTTACGAGCAGTACTTC,CASSLGGLGLPYEQYF
TRBV28,TRBD1,few,TRBJ2-3,TGTGCCAGCAGTGGCCAGGGGGCGCGCCGAACAGATACGCAGTATTTT,CASSGQGARRTDTQYF
TRBV12-3/TRBV12-4,NA,few,TRBJ2-2,TGTGCCAGCTCCAAGACAGCCGCGAACACCGGGGAGCTGTTTTTT,CASSKTAANTGELFF
TRBV28,NA,NA,TRBJ1-2,TGTGCCAGCAGCGGTGACAGAATTGGCTATGGCTACACCTTC,CASSGDRIGYGYTF
TRBV5-1,NA,NA,TRBJ2-2,TGCGCCAGCAGCTTGGCCGGGGCGGACGCTGGGGAGCTGTTTTTT,CASSLAGADAGELFF
TRBV7-8,NA,NA,TRBJ2-3,TGTGTCAGCAGCTCCCCGGGCATAGCCACAGATACGCAGTATTTT,CVSSSPGIATDTQYF
TRBV12-3/TRBV12-4,NA,NA,TRBJ2-3,TGTGCCAGCAGTTTTTCCGGGACTAGCACAGATACGCAGTATTTT,CASSFSGTSTDTQYF
TRBV20-1,NA,NA,TRBJ2-2,TGCAGTGCTAGAGATTCCGGGACCCCGCCCGGGGAGCTGTTTTTT,CSARDSGTPPGELFF
TRBV5-1,NA,NA,TRBJ1-2,TGCGCCAGCAGCGTACTGCCGGGGGCTTGGGGCTACACCTTC,CASSVLPGAWGYTF
TRBV10-2,NA,NA,TRBJ1-1,TGCGCCAGCAGTGAAAACAGCATGAACACTGAAGCTTTCTTT,CASSENSMNTEAFF
TRBV3-1,NA,few,TRBJ2-1,TGTGCCAGCAGCCAGGGAGATACTCGCTCCTACAATGAGCAGTTCTTC,CASSQGDTRSYNEQFF
TRBV4-2,TRBD1,NA,TRBJ2-7,TGTGCCAGCAGCCAGGCTACAGGGGGCACCTACGAGCAGTACTTC,CASSQATGGTYEQYF
TRBV28,NA,NA,TRBJ2-5,TGTGCCAGCAGTTTCGACACCTACCAAGAGACCCAGTACTTC,CASSFDTYQETQYF
TRBV7-9,TRBD2,many,TRBJ2-1,TGTGCCAGCAGCTCGACTAGCGGGATCTACAATGAGCAGTTCTTC,CASSSTSGIYNEQFF
TRBV28,TRBD1,once,TRBJ2-4,TGTGCCAGCAGTTTTTACAGGGGGGAAAACATTCAGTACTTC,CASSFYRGENIQYF
TRBV6-2/TRBV6-3,NA,once,TRBJ2-3,TGTGCCAGCAGTTACCTGGCGTCCAGCACAGATACGCAGTATTTT,CASSYLASSTDTQYF
TRBV4-2,NA,NA,TRBJ2-1,TGTGTCAGCAGCCAAGACGTCCCCGGGAGCCCCTACAATGAGCAGTTCTTC,CVSSQDVPGSPYNEQFF
TRBV7-2,NA,NA,TRBJ2-1,TGTGCCAGCAGCTTGCGGGCCTCCGGGACGCAGGCGGGTGAGCAGTTCTTC,CASSLRASGTQAGEQFF
TRBV12-3/TRBV12-4,NA,NA,TRBJ2-5,TGTGCCAGCAGTCTAGGGCTCTCGCCGGAGACCCAGTACTTC,CASSLGLSPETQYF
TRBV7-8,TRBD1,few,TRBJ2-7,TGTGCCAGCAGCTTAGCGGGACAGGGCTACTACGAGCAGTACTTC,CASSLAGQGYYEQYF
TRBV6-1,TRBD2,few,TRBJ2-7,TGTGCCAGCAGATCGGGACTAGCGGGGGGAAACTCCTACGAGCAGTACTTC,CASRSGLAGGNSYEQYF
TRBV20-1,NA,NA,TRBJ1-4,TGCAGTGCATCACCCGGCGGGGCTGGTGAAAAACTGTTTTTT,CSASPGGAGEKLFF
TRBV6-2/TRBV6-3,NA,NA,TRBJ2-5,TGTGCCAGCAGTTACGGGGAGGAGACCCAGTACTTC,CASSYGEETQYF
TRBV5-1,NA,NA,TRBJ1-1,TGCGCCAGCAGCTTGGGGACCGACCAGAACACTGAAGCTTTCTTT,CASSLGTDQNTEAFF
TRBV13,TRBD2,NA,TRBJ2-3,TGTGCCAGCAGCTTAGTTCCGGCTAGCGGGAGGGCCGATACGCAGTATTTT,CASSLVPASGRADTQYF
TRBV5-1,NA,few,TRBJ2-4,TGCGCCAGCAGCCCGAGTGGGGGCCGGACTGCTGACGGTCAGTACTTC,CASSPSGGRTADGQYF
TRBV25-1,NA,NA,TRBJ2-1,TGTGCCAGCAGTGTTTTATCCCACGATGAGCAGTTCTTC,CASSVLSHDEQFF
TRBV5-1,NA,many,TRBJ2-1,TGTGCCAGCAGCTTGGGGGATTACAATGAGCAGTTCTTC,CASSLGDYNEQFF
TRBV5-1,TRBD1,NA,TRBJ1-2,TGCGCCAGCAGCCCGGGGGACAGCTTCTATGGCTACACCTTC,CASSPGDSFYGYTF
TRBV5-1,NA,few,TRBJ2-1,TGCGCCAGCAGCCGTTGGGCCAGGGACAATGAGCAGTTCTTC,CASSRWARDNEQFF
TRBV20-1,NA,NA,TRBJ1-6,TGCAGTGCTGGATTAAATTCACCCCTCCACTTT,CSAGLNSPLHF
TRBV7-3,NA,few,TRBJ2-6,TGTGCCAGCAGCCTGACGGGGTACGGGGCCAACGTCCTGACTTTC,CASSLTGYGANVLTF
TRBV27,NA,NA,TRBJ2-3,TGTGCCAGCAGTTTTGCGCCTCTTAGGGATACGCAGTATTTT,CASSFAPLRDTQYF
TRBV20-1,NA,few,TRBJ2-1,TGCAGTGCTAGTGAGGGCTCACCCTACAATGAGCAGTTCTTC,CSASEGSPYNEQFF
TRBV29-1,NA,few,TRBJ2-3,TGCAGCGTTGAAAGGGGGGAGACAGATACGCAGTATTTT,CSVERGETDTQYF
TRBV14,NA,few,TRBJ1-4,TGTGCCAGCAGCCAAGACGCCGGGGGGTATAATGAAAAACTGTTTTTT,CASSQDAGGYNEKLFF
TRBV2,NA,few,TRBJ1-5,TGTGCCAGCAGTCGGACATATAGCAATCAGCCCCAGCATTTT,CASSRTYSNQPQHF
TRBV4-3,NA,NA,TRBJ2-5,TGCGCCAGCAGCCGGGACTCCCAAGAGACCCTGTACTTC,CASSRDSQETLYF
TRBV28,TRBD1,NA,TRBJ2-7,TGTGCCAGCAGTTCTACCGGGACAGGGTCCTACGAGCAGTACTTC,CASSSTGTGSYEQYF
TRBV5-1,NA,NA,TRBJ1-2,TGCGCCAGCAGCACGAGGGGGAATGGCTACACCTTC,CASSTRGNGYTF
TRBV11-2,NA,NA,TRBJ2-1,TGTGCCAGCAGCCCCAGGGTATTTCAGTTCTTC,CASSPRVFQFF
TRBV15,NA,few,TRBJ1-4,TGTGCCACCAGCCCTGGAGCAACTAATGAAAAACTGTTTTTT,CATSPGATNEKLFF
TRBV20-1,TRBD2,NA,TRBJ2-1,TGCAGTGCTAGCGTAGCGGGAGTCCCCAATGAGCAGTTCTTC,CSASVAGVPNEQFF